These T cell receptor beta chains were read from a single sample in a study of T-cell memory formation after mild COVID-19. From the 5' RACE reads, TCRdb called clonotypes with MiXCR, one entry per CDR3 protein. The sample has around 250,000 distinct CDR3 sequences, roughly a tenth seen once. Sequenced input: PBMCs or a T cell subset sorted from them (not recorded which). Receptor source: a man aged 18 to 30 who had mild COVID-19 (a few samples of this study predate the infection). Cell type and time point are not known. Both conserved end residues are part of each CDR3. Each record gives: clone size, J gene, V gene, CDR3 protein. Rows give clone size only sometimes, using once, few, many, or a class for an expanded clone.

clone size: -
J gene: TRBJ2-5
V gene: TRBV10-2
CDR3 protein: CASSESGSRHQYF

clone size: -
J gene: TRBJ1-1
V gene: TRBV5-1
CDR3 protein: CASSLLGDREGITEAFF

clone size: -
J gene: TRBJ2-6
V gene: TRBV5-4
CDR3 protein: CASSLPGVPPLSGANVLTF

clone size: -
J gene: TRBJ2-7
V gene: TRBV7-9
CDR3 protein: CASSLGQGVSYEQYF

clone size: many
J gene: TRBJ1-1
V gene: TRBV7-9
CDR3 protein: CASSLVSGSTTEAFF

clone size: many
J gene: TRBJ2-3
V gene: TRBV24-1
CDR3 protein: CATSDFPEGPSADTQYF

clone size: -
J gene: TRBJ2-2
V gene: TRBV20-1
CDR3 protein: CSARDVGTGELFF

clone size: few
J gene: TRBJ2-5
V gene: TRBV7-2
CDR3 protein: CASSPRGGRGETQYF

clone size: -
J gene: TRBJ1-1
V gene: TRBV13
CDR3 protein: CASSFRRTNTEAFF

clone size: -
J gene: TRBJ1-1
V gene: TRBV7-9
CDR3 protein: CASSFPPGSEAFF

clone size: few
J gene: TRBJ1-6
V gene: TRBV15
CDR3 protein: CATSRPGQRSPLHF

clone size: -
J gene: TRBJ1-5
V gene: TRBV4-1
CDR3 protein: CASSPGRANQPQHF

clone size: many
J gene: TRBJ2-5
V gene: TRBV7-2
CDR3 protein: CASSFRYQETQYF

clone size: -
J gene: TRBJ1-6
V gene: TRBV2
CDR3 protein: CASGTEDISPLHF

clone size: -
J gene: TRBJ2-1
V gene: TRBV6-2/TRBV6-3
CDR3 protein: CASTLLYGGNEQFF

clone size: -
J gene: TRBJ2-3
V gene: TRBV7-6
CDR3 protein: CASSPSSGADTQYF

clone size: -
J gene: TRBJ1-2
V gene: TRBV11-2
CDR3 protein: CASSSVPRTGGNGYTF

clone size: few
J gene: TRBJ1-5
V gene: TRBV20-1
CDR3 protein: CSARGMRQISNQPQHF

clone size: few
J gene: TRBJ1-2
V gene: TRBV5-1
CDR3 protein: CASSSGALNYGYTF

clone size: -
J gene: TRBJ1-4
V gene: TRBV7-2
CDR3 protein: CASSFVSGRTNEKLFF

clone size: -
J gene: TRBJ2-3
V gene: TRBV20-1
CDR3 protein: CSAPHQGGSTDTQYF

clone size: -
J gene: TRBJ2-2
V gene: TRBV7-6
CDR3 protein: CASSRTSGGALGTGELFF

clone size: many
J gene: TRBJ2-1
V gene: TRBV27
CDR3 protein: CASSAGTSGETPYNEQFF

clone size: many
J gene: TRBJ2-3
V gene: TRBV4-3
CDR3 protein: CASSPGASTDTQYF